These T cell receptor beta chains were read from a single sample in a study of blood T cell repertoires in COVID-19. The assay was immunoSEQ multiplex PCR, and TCRdb's table has in-frame clones only and misses some. Of some 200,000 clones in the sample, about 88% were seen once. Material: PBMCs or T cells enriched from blood (not recorded which). These receptor sequences come from a woman between 25 and 40 years old who had recovered from COVID-19. Both conserved end residues are part of each CDR3. The D gene is left open where the match is weak. A clone size is listed for some rows: how often the clone was seen (once, few, many), or a class if it is expanded.

clone_size: -
j_call: TRBJ2-7
d_call: -
v_call: TRBV3-1/TRBV3-2
cdr3_aa: CASSPPRRVGPESYEQYF
cdr3_nt: TGTGCCAGCAGCCCTCCAAGAAGAGTTGGTCCGGAGTCCTACGAGCAGTACTTC

clone_size: -
j_call: TRBJ2-5
d_call: -
v_call: TRBV28
cdr3_aa: CASSLSETQYF
cdr3_nt: TGTGCCAGCAGTTTATCTGAGACCCAGTACTTC

clone_size: -
j_call: TRBJ1-1
d_call: -
v_call: TRBV19
cdr3_aa: CASSIAGRRGAFF
cdr3_nt: TGTGCCAGTAGTATTGCAGGCCGGCGGGGAGCTTTCTTT

clone_size: -
j_call: TRBJ2-7
d_call: TRBD1
v_call: TRBV6-5
cdr3_aa: CASTPGQGAFYEQYF
cdr3_nt: TGTGCCAGCACCCCGGGACAGGGGGCATTCTACGAGCAGTACTTC

clone_size: once
j_call: TRBJ1-5
d_call: TRBD1
v_call: TRBV18
cdr3_aa: CASSSTGTGMSNQPQHF
cdr3_nt: TGTGCCAGCTCCTCCACCGGGACAGGGATGAGCAATCAGCCCCAGCATTTT

clone_size: once
j_call: TRBJ2-1
d_call: -
v_call: TRBV10-1
cdr3_aa: CASSDGREQFF
cdr3_nt: TGCGCCAGCAGTGATGGGCGAGAGCAGTTCTTC

clone_size: -
j_call: TRBJ1-2
d_call: TRBD1
v_call: TRBV19
cdr3_aa: CASSIGRGPYGYTF
cdr3_nt: TGTGCCAGTAGTATCGGCAGGGGGCCCTATGGCTACACCTTC

clone_size: -
j_call: TRBJ2-1
d_call: -
v_call: TRBV21-1
cdr3_aa: CASSSRDIVKFF
cdr3_nt: TGTGCCAGCAGCTCCAGGGACATTGTGAAGTTCTTC

clone_size: -
j_call: TRBJ2-7
d_call: -
v_call: TRBV5-1
cdr3_aa: CASSPSDRWWGYEQYF
cdr3_nt: TGCGCCAGCAGCCCGTCCGACAGGTGGTGGGGTTACGAGCAGTACTTC

clone_size: -
j_call: TRBJ1-2
d_call: TRBD1
v_call: TRBV7-2
cdr3_aa: CASSLEDRGGGYTF
cdr3_nt: TGTGCCAGCAGCTTGGAGGACAGGGGAGGTGGCTACACCTTC

clone_size: -
j_call: TRBJ1-2
d_call: TRBD1
v_call: TRBV4-2
cdr3_aa: CASSQEGQGAYGYTF
cdr3_nt: TGTGCCAGCAGCCAAGAAGGGCAGGGGGCCTATGGCTACACCTTC

clone_size: -
j_call: TRBJ1-1
d_call: -
v_call: TRBV12-1
cdr3_aa: CASSSQRGPNTEAFF
cdr3_nt: TGTGCCAGCAGCTCCCAGCGGGGGCCGAACACTGAAGCTTTCTTT

clone_size: -
j_call: TRBJ2-7
d_call: -
v_call: TRBV12-1
cdr3_aa: CASSSPRRDYEQYF
cdr3_nt: TGTGCCAGCAGCTCTCCTCGGAGGGACTACGAGCAGTACTTC

clone_size: -
j_call: TRBJ1-2
d_call: -
v_call: TRBV7-2
cdr3_aa: CASSLERVTYGYTF
cdr3_nt: TGTGCCAGCAGCTTAGAGAGGGTTACCTATGGCTACACCTTC

clone_size: -
j_call: TRBJ1-1
d_call: TRBD1
v_call: TRBV6-2/TRBV6-3
cdr3_aa: CASSYSRDRVDTEAFF
cdr3_nt: TGTGCCAGCAGTTACTCAAGGGACAGGGTGGACACTGAAGCTTTCTTT

clone_size: -
j_call: TRBJ2-1
d_call: TRBD1
v_call: TRBV7-8
cdr3_aa: CASSRTGYNEQFF
cdr3_nt: TGTGCCAGCAGCAGGACAGGATACAATGAGCAGTTCTTC

clone_size: few
j_call: TRBJ2-7
d_call: TRBD1
v_call: TRBV6-2/TRBV6-3
cdr3_aa: CASSYDGTGNPYEQYF
cdr3_nt: TGTGCCAGCAGTTACGACGGGACAGGGAATCCCTACGAGCAGTACTTC

clone_size: -
j_call: TRBJ2-4
d_call: TRBD2
v_call: TRBV7-2
cdr3_aa: CASSLREGMGAKNIQYF
cdr3_nt: TGTGCCAGCAGTCTTAGGGAGGGAATGGGGGCCAAAAACATTCAGTACTTC

clone_size: -
j_call: TRBJ2-2
d_call: -
v_call: TRBV11-3
cdr3_aa: CASSSLTGNTGELFF
cdr3_nt: TGTGCCAGCAGCTCACTGACAGGGAACACCGGGGAGCTGTTTTTT

clone_size: -
j_call: TRBJ1-1
d_call: -
v_call: TRBV5-1
cdr3_aa: CASSLGVGVREAFF
cdr3_nt: TGCGCCAGCAGCTTGGGGGTAGGGGTTAGGGAAGCTTTCTTT

clone_size: -
j_call: TRBJ2-2
d_call: TRBD1
v_call: TRBV5-1
cdr3_aa: CASSFAQGATGELFF
cdr3_nt: TGCGCCAGCAGCTTTGCACAGGGGGCTACCGGGGAGCTGTTTTTT

clone_size: once
j_call: TRBJ2-5
d_call: TRBD2
v_call: TRBV3-1/TRBV3-2
cdr3_aa: CASSQTGLKETQYF
cdr3_nt: TGTGCCAGCAGCCAAACGGGACTAAAAGAGACCCAGTACTTC

clone_size: -
j_call: TRBJ2-3
d_call: TRBD1
v_call: TRBV11-2
cdr3_aa: CASIQDRGGDTQYF
cdr3_nt: TGTGCCAGCATCCAGGACAGGGGTGGCGATACGCAGTATTTT

clone_size: -
j_call: TRBJ1-1
d_call: TRBD1
v_call: TRBV2
cdr3_aa: CASSEALQGGPLNTEAFF
cdr3_nt: TGTGCCAGCAGTGAAGCGCTTCAAGGGGGCCCTTTGAACACTGAAGCTTTCTTT

clone_size: -
j_call: TRBJ1-2
d_call: -
v_call: TRBV5-1
cdr3_aa: CASSLDWGRGYTF
cdr3_nt: TGCGCCAGCAGCTTGGATTGGGGCCGGGGCTACACCTTC

clone_size: -
j_call: TRBJ2-7
d_call: TRBD1
v_call: TRBV29-1
cdr3_aa: CSVRGTGAREQYF
cdr3_nt: TGCAGCGTTCGAGGGACAGGGGCCCGTGAGCAGTACTTC

clone_size: -
j_call: TRBJ1-1
d_call: -
v_call: TRBV19
cdr3_aa: CASSPLISQVNTEAFF
cdr3_nt: TGTGCCAGTAGTCCCCTCATCTCGCAGGTGAACACTGAAGCTTTCTTT

clone_size: -
j_call: TRBJ2-7
d_call: TRBD1
v_call: TRBV3-1/TRBV3-2
cdr3_aa: CASSKTSGTGGNEQYF
cdr3_nt: TGTGCCAGCAGCAAGACTTCCGGGACAGGGGGCAACGAGCAGTACTTC

clone_size: -
j_call: TRBJ1-1
d_call: -
v_call: TRBV7-9
cdr3_aa: CASSLGHSGDRAFF
cdr3_nt: TGTGCCAGCAGCTTGGGGCACTCAGGGGATCGAGCTTTCTTT

clone_size: -
j_call: TRBJ1-2
d_call: TRBD1
v_call: TRBV7-8
cdr3_aa: CASSFRQGIFDYGYTF
cdr3_nt: TGTGCCAGCAGCTTTAGACAGGGAATTTTTGACTATGGCTACACCTTC

clone_size: few
j_call: TRBJ1-5
d_call: -
v_call: TRBV7-6
cdr3_aa: CASSLSYRGQPQHF
cdr3_nt: TGTGCCAGCAGCTTAAGCTACCGGGGTCAGCCCCAGCATTTT

clone_size: -
j_call: TRBJ2-5
d_call: -
v_call: TRBV2
cdr3_aa: CASMRLVPETQYF
cdr3_nt: TGTGCCAGCATGCGGCTAGTCCCCGAGACCCAGTACTTC

clone_size: -
j_call: TRBJ1-3
d_call: -
v_call: TRBV19
cdr3_aa: CASSQGSGNTIYF
cdr3_nt: TGTGCCAGTTCGCAGGGCTCTGGAAACACCATATATTTT

clone_size: -
j_call: TRBJ2-1
d_call: -
v_call: TRBV6-5
cdr3_aa: CASRQGRKLDEQLF
cdr3_nt: TGTGCCAGCAGGCAGGGAAGAAAATTGGATGAGCAGCTCTTC

clone_size: -
j_call: TRBJ1-2
d_call: TRBD1
v_call: TRBV7-2
cdr3_aa: CASSPRTGGGNYGYTF
cdr3_nt: TGTGCCAGCAGCCCCCGGACAGGGGGGGGTAACTATGGCTACACCTTC

clone_size: -
j_call: TRBJ1-5
d_call: -
v_call: TRBV3-1/TRBV3-2
cdr3_aa: CASSQGSGTPSNQPQHF
cdr3_nt: TGTGCCAGCAGCCAAGGTTCCGGGACACCAAGCAATCAGCCCCAGCATTTT

clone_size: -
j_call: TRBJ2-5
d_call: -
v_call: TRBV10-1
cdr3_aa: CASTNFRETQYF
cdr3_nt: TGCGCCAGCACCAATTTCCGGGAGACCCAGTACTTC

clone_size: -
j_call: TRBJ2-1
d_call: -
v_call: TRBV9
cdr3_aa: CASSVVEGGPLFF
cdr3_nt: TGTGCCAGCAGCGTAGTCGAGGGGGGGCCGCTGTTCTTC

clone_size: -
j_call: TRBJ2-7
d_call: -
v_call: TRBV7-9
cdr3_aa: CASSLGVFREDYEQYF
cdr3_nt: TGTGCCAGCAGCTTAGGGGTTTTCAGGGAGGACTACGAGCAGTACTTC

clone_size: -
j_call: TRBJ2-6
d_call: TRBD1
v_call: TRBV5-4
cdr3_aa: CASSPDRVSGANVLTF
cdr3_nt: TGTGCCAGCAGCCCAGACAGGGTCTCTGGGGCCAACGTCCTGACTTTC

clone_size: -
j_call: TRBJ1-5
d_call: TRBD1
v_call: TRBV27
cdr3_aa: CASSQGAYQPQHF
cdr3_nt: TGTGCCAGCAGCCAGGGGGCTTATCAGCCCCAGCATTTT

clone_size: -
j_call: TRBJ1-3
d_call: -
v_call: TRBV5-1
cdr3_aa: CASSLDARAGNTIYF
cdr3_nt: TGCGCCAGCAGCTTGGACGCCCGAGCGGGAAACACCATATATTTT